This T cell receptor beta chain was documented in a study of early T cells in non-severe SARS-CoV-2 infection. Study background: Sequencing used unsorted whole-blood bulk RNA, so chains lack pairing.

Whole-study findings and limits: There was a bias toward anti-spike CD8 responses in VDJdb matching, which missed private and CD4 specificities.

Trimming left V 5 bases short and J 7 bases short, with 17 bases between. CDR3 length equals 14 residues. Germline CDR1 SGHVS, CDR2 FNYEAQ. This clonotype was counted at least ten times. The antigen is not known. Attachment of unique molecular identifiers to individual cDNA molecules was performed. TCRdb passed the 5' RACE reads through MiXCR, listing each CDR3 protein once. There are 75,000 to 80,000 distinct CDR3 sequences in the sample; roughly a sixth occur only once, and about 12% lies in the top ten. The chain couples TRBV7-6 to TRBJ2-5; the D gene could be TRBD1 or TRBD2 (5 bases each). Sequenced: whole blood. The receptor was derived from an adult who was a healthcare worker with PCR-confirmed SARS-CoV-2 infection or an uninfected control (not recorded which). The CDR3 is CASSHNSVRGTQYF. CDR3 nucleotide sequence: TGTGCCAGCAGCCATAATAGCGTGAGGGGGACCCAGTACTTC.